Presented here are 22 T cell receptor beta chains from one specimen sequenced in a study of blood T cell repertoires in COVID-19 (dated by TCRdb to the early 2020s). The library relied on the immunoSEQ multiplex PCR assay. In its TCRdb copy, this immuneACCESS table keeps in-frame sequences only and misses some clones. Where compared with another copy, unresolved V genes explain less than half of these, and the others have no known cause. For this sample there are 150,000 to 200,000 clones; about three quarters appear just once. Together, the top ten hold about 3% of the sample. The specimen was peripheral blood. These receptors came from a man between 65 and 85 years old with acute or convalescent COVID-19.

V and J are TRBV24-1 and TRBJ2-5; perhaps TRBD1 as D (5 bases). Trimming stripped 1 base from V and 5 bases from J, with 10 bases between. CDR3 length equals 14 residues. Germline lookup yields CDR1 KGHDR and CDR2 SFDVKD. For the CDR3, the DNA is TGTGCCACCAGTGATTTTGGGGCCAGCGAGACCCAGTACTTC. Its translation is CATSDFGASETQYF.

The rearrangement links TRBV4-2 to TRBJ2-3; D might be TRBD2 (5 bases). Deletions cut 0 bases from V and 0 bases from J, with 7 bases between. Per the germline V gene, CDR1 is LGHNA and CDR2 is YNFKEQ. CDR3 length: 15 residues. Here the CDR3 DNA reads TGTGCCAGCAGCCAAGATTGGACTAGCACAGATACGCAGTATTTT. This gives the protein CASSQDWTSTDTQYF.

The chain joins TRBV6-5 to TRBJ1-5, with D uncertain. Germline CDR1 is MNHEY and CDR2 is SVGAGI. The CDR3 contains 12 residues. Trimming removed 5 bases from V and 5 bases from J, with 7 bases in between. The CDR3, as DNA: TGTGCCAGCAGTCAGCGGGATCAGCCCCAGCATTTT. Its translation: CASSQRDQPQHF.

The CDR3, as DNA: TGTGCCAGCAGAGCTACAGGGGGCGGAGAGACCCAGTACTTC. The encoded protein is CASRATGGGETQYF. V and J are TRBV6-5 and TRBJ2-5; TRBD1 aligns across 9 bases. Trimming at V came to 6 bases and at J to 4 bases, leaving 6 bases not matched to a gene. The germline CDR1 and CDR2 sequences are MNHEY and SVGAGI. This CDR3 is 14 amino acids long.

In regard to this clone: Other DNA sequences of this sample code for an identical CDR3. The V and J genes are TRBV5-1 and TRBJ1-1; 7 bases are a match to TRBD1. This CDR3 contains 14 residues. The germline gives CDR1 SGHRS, CDR2 YFSETQ. Trimming took 0 bases from V and 5 from J; bases not matched to a gene: 4. The CDR3 DNA sequence: TGCGCCAGCAGCTTGGTAGGGGGCGGAACTGAAGCTTTCTTT. It is translated as CASSLVGGGTEAFF.

The chain uses TRBV7-9 and TRBJ2-7; a possible D gene is TRBD1 (6 bases). V was trimmed by 2 bases and J by 0 bases, leaving 11 bases between them. The germline V gene encodes CDR1 SEHNR and CDR2 FQNEAQ (reference sequence). The CDR3 is made up of 15 amino acids. The CDR3, as DNA: TGTGCCAGCAGCTTAAGAACAGGGCTCTCCTACGAGCAGTACTTC. It specifies CASSLRTGLSYEQYF.

The V and J genes are TRBV7-9 and TRBJ2-3, with a possible D match to TRBD2 (6 bases). The CDR3 runs to 14 residues. CDR1 is SEHNR, CDR2 FQNEAQ, per germline (reference sequence). V was trimmed by 6 bases and J by 4 bases, leaving 14 bases between them. Here the CDR3 reads CASSGTGAPDTQYF. The CDR3 nucleotides read TGTGCCAGCAGTGGGACGGGAGCGCCAGATACGCAGTATTTT.

The V call is TRBV18, the J call TRBJ1-2; D unclear. V lost 4 bases to trimming and J lost 0 bases, with 12 bases between them. The germline V gene encodes CDR1 KGHSH and CDR2 LQKENI. This CDR3 has 15 amino acids. CDR3 nucleotides: TGTGCCAGCTCACTTCGAGATTCTTCTAACTATGGCTACACCTTC. Its translation: CASSLRDSSNYGYTF.

V usage is TRBV18 and J usage is TRBJ1-1; TRBD1 might be the D (5 bases). The CDR3 extends over 16 amino acids. Germline lookup yields CDR1 KGHSH and CDR2 LQKENI. Deletions cut 2 bases from V and 1 base from J, with 14 bases between. CDR3 coding DNA: TGTGCCAGCTCACCAGGCCTCGGGGGAAGGAACACTGAAGCTTTCTTT. Its protein is CASSPGLGGRNTEAFF. Full variable domain (missing parts from reference TRBV18 and TRBJ1-1): NAGVMQNPRHLVRRRGQEARLRCSPMKGHSHVYWYRQLPEEGLKFMVYLQKENIIDESGMPKERFSAEFPKEGPSILRIQQVVRGDSAAYFCASSPGLGGRNTEAFFGQGTRLTVV.

This clone was counted a single time. This chain links TRBV9 with TRBJ2-7, with 11 bases that match TRBD2. Trimming removed 4 bases from V and 0 bases from J; junction bases left unmatched: 3. The CDR3 totals 15 residues. Germline values: CDR1 SGDLS, CDR2 YYNGEE. The DNA for the CDR3 is TGTGCCAGCAGCCTGGGGACTAGCGGCTCCTACGAGCAGTACTTC. This encodes CASSLGTSGSYEQYF.

The rearrangement joins TRBV3-1 (or the pseudogene TRBV3-2) to TRBJ2-7; 16 nucleotides agree with TRBD2. There are 16 residues in the CDR3. The ends lost 4 bases at V and 5 bases at J; junction bases unmatched: 5. Germline lookup yields CDR1 LGHDT and CDR2 YNNKEL (reference sequence). The CDR3 sequence is CASSRLGTSGRDEQYF. CDR3 sequence (DNA): TGTGCCAGCAGCCGATTGGGGACTAGCGGGAGGGACGAGCAGTACTTC.

This rearrangement joins TRBV6-5 to TRBJ2-5, with D possibly being TRBD2 (5 bases). Germline V gene sequence: CDR1 MNHEY, CDR2 SVGAGI. V was pared by 3 bases and J by 8 bases, with 19 bases between. This CDR3 is 15 amino acids long. CDR3 DNA sequence: TGTGCCAGCAGTTATTCGGGGAAGGAGTGGGTCACCCAGTACTTC. Amino acids: CASSYSGKEWVTQYF.

The sample holds many counts of this clone. This sequence joins TRBV19 and TRBJ2-7; TRBD2 aligns across 7 bases. J lost 0 bases, V lost 5 bases, and 10 bases had no gene match. The CDR3 spans 16 residues. The germline V gene encodes CDR1 LNHDA and CDR2 SQIVND (reference sequence). The CDR3 DNA reads TGTGCCAGTAGTGGACATCTAGCGGAGAGCTCCTACGAGCAGTACTTC. This gives the protein CASSGHLAESSYEQYF.

The chain combines TRBV15 with TRBJ2-3; 9 bases fit TRBD1. J gave up 2 bases and V 0 bases, and 6 bases lay outside the gene matches. The germline V gene has CDR1 LNHNV and CDR2 YYDKDF (reference sequence). The CDR3 has 17 residues. CDR3 DNA: TGTGCCACCAGCAGAGAAAAGACAGGGGGGGACACAGATACGCAGTATTTT. It specifies CATSREKTGGDTDTQYF.

The rearrangement links TRBV12-3 or TRBV12-4 to TRBJ1-2, with D unclear. This CDR3 spans 13 amino acids. Trimming removed 5 bases at V and 7 bases at J, with 14 bases between. CDR3 sequence (DNA): TGTGCCAGCAGTCTACTAGACGGCTTTGGCTACACCTTC. Its protein is CASSLLDGFGYTF.

This chain uses TRBV15 with TRBJ1-4; 10 nucleotides match TRBD1. The CDR3 extends over 16 amino acids. J lost 8 bases, V lost 4 bases, and 10 bases had no gene match. Germline V gene lookup returns CDR1 LNHNV and CDR2 YYDKDF (reference sequence). The CDR3: CATSNPRQGAVEKLFF. In DNA, the CDR3 is TGTGCCACCAGCAATCCGCGACAGGGGGCCGTCGAAAAACTGTTTTTT.

The chain carries TRBV5-1 and TRBJ2-5, with 10 positions matching TRBD1. The V and J ends lost 0 bases and 3 bases, in that order; junction bases with no gene match: 2. This CDR3 has 15 amino acids. The V gene's germline CDR1 is SGHRS and CDR2 YFSETQ. The CDR3 sequence: CASSLATGGKETQYF. The CDR3, as DNA: TGCGCCAGCAGCTTGGCGACAGGGGGCAAAGAGACCCAGTACTTC.

The gene calls are TRBV18 and TRBJ1-2; D is unresolved. Germline CDR1 and CDR2: KGHSH and LQKENI. Trimming took off 2 bases at V and 4 bases at J, with 11 bases between the two ends. The CDR3 extends over 14 amino acids. The CDR3 loop reads CASSPGPSSYGYTF. The CDR3 DNA reads as TGTGCCAGCTCACCAGGGCCCAGCTCCTATGGCTACACCTTC.

The chain links TRBV5-6 to TRBJ1-3; perhaps TRBD1 as D (6 bases). V was pared by 4 bases and J by 3 bases, with 17 bases between. The CDR3 covers 16 residues. CDR1 SGHDT and CDR2 YYEEEE come from the germline V gene. The CDR3 DNA reads TGTGCCAGCAGCCGAGACAGGAATCTGCATGGAAACACCATATATTTT. It is translated as CASSRDRNLHGNTIYF.

This clone was seen a handful of times. The V and J genes are TRBV19 and TRBJ1-5, with D possibly TRBD1 on 6 matching bases. The CDR3 loop spans 16 amino acids. Trimming took 5 bases from V and 6 from J, leaving 20 bases between them. CDR1 LNHDA and CDR2 SQIVND come from the germline V gene (reference sequence). The DNA for the CDR3 is TGTGCCAGTAGTCCCGCCGGGACATATAGGGGTCAGCCCCAGCATTTT. This encodes CASSPAGTYRGQPQHF.

The chain couples TRBV11-2 to TRBJ2-2; 7 bases match TRBD1. CDR1 is SGHAT and CDR2 is FQNNGV in the germline V gene. The J segment lost 6 bases and the V segment lost 0 bases, leaving 1 base of the junction unmatched. This CDR3 has 14 amino acids. The CDR3 protein is CASSLDQGAGELFF. CDR3 nucleotides: TGTGCCAGCAGCTTAGATCAGGGGGCCGGGGAGCTGTTTTTT.

V and J are TRBV7-6 and TRBJ2-7; D is unresolved. The ends were cut back, 0 bases at V and 5 bases at J, with 2 bases in the middle. The germline CDR1 and CDR2 sequences are SGHVS and FNYEAQ. The CDR3 totals 11 residues. CDR3 amino acids: CASSLANEQYF. The CDR3 DNA is TGTGCCAGCAGCTTAGCCAACGAGCAGTACTTC. Based on the CDR3 plus reference TRBV7-6 and TRBJ2-7, the full variable domain is GAGVSQSPRYKVTKRGQDVALRCDPISGHVSLYWYRQALGQGPEFLTYFNYEAQQDKSGLPNDRFSAERPEGSISTLTIQRTEQRDSAMYRCASSLANEQYFGPGTRLTVT.